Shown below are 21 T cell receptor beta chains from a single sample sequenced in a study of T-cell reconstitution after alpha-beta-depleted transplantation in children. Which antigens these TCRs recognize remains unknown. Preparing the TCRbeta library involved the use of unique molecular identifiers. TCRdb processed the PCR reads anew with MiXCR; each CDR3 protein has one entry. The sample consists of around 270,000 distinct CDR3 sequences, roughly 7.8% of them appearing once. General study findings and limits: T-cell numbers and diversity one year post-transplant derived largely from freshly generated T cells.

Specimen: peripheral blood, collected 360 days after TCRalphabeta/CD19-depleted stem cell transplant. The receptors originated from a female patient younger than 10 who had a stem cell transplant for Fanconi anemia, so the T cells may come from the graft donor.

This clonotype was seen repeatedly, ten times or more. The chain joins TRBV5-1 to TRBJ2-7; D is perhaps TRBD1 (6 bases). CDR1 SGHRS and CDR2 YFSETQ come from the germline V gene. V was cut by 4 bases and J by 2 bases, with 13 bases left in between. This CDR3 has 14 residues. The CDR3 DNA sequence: TGCGCCAGCAGCCGAGACAGGCAGCCCTACGAGCAGTACTTC. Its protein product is CASSRDRQPYEQYF.

CDR3 sequence: CASSLMRGGRLQETQYF. In DNA, the CDR3 is TGCGCCAGCAGCTTGATGCGGGGGGGCCGACTTCAAGAGACCCAGTACTTC. V usage is TRBV5-1 and J usage is TRBJ2-5, with 9 bases that match TRBD2. V lost 1 base, J lost 2 bases, and 9 bases stayed unmatched. There are 17 residues in the CDR3. Germline CDR1 SGHRS, CDR2 YFSETQ.

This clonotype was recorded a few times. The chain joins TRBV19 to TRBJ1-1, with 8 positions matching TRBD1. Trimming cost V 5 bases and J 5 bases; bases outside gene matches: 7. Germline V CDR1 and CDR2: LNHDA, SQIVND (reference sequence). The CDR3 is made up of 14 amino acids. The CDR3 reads CASSRYRGGTEAFF. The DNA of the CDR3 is TGTGCCAGTAGTCGGTACAGGGGGGGGACTGAAGCTTTCTTT. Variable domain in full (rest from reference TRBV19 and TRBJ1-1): DGGITQSPKYLFRKEGQNVTLSCEQNLNHDAMYWYRQDPGQGLRLIYYSQIVNDFQKGDIAEGYSVSREKKESFPLTVTSAQKNPTAFYLCASSRYRGGTEAFFGQGTRLTVV.

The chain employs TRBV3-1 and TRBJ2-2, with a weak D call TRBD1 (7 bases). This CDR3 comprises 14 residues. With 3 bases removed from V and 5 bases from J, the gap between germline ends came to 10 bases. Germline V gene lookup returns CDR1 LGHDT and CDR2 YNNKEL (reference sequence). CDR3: CASSQAGGTGELFF. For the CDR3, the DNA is TGTGCCAGCAGCCAGGCAGGGGGGACCGGGGAGCTGTTTTTT.

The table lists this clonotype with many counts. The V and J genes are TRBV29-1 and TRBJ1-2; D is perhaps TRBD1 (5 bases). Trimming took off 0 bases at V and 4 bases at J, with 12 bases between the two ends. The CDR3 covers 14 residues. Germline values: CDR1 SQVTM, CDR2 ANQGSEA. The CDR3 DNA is TGCAGCGTTGAAGATGGGCAGGGCGGCTATGGCTACACCTTC. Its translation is CSVEDGQGGYGYTF. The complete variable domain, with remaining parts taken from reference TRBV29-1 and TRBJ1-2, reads SAVISQKPSRDICQRGTSLTIQCQVDSQVTMMFWYRQQPGQSLTLIATANQGSEATYESGFVIDKFPISRPNLTFSTLTVSNMSPEDSSIYLCSVEDGQGGYGYTFGSGTRLTVV.

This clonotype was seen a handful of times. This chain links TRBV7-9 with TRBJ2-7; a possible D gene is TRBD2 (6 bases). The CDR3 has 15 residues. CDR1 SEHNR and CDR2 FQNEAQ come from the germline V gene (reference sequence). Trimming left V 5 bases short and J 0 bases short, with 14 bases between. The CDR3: CASSAGWFISYEQYF. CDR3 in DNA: TGTGCCAGCAGCGCGGGGTGGTTCATCTCCTACGAGCAGTACTTC.

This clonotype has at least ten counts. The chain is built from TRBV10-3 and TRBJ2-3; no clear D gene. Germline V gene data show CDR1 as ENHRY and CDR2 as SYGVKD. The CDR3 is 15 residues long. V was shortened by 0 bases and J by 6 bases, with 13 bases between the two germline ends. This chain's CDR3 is CAISESSPMRDTQYF. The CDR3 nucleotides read TGTGCCATCAGTGAGTCGTCCCCTATGCGGGATACGCAGTATTTT.

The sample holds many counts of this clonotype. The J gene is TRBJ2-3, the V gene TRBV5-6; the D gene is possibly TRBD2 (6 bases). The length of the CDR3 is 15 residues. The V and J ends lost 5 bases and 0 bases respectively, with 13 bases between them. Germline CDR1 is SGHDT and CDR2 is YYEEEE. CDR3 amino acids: CASSRGTFSTDTQYF. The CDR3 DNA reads TGTGCCAGCAGTCGCGGGACTTTTAGCACAGATACGCAGTATTTT.

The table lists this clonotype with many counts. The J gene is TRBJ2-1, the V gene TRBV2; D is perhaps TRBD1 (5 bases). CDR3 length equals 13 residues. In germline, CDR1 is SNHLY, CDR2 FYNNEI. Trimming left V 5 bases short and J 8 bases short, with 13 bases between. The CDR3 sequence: CASSLYPGYEQFF. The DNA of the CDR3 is TGTGCCAGCAGTCTCTACCCAGGGTATGAGCAGTTCTTC.

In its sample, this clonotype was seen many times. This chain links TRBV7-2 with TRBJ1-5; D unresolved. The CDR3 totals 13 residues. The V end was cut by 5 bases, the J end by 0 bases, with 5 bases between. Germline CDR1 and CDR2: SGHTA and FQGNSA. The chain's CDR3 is CASSMYSNQPQHF. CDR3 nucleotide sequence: TGTGCCAGCAGCATGTATAGCAATCAGCCCCAGCATTTT.

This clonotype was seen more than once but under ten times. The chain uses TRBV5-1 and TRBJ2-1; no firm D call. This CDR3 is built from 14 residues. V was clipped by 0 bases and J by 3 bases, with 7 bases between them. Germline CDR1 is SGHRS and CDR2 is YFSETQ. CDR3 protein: CASSLEGIYNEQFF. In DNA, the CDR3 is TGCGCCAGCAGCTTGGAAGGGATCTACAATGAGCAGTTCTTC.

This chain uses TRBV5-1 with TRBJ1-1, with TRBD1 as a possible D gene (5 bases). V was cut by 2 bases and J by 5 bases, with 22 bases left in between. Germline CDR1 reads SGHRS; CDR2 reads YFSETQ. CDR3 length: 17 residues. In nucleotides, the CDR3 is TGCGCCAGCAGCTTTGTTATCTGGGCAGGGAGGGGAACTGAAGCTTTCTTT. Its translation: CASSFVIWAGRGTEAFF.

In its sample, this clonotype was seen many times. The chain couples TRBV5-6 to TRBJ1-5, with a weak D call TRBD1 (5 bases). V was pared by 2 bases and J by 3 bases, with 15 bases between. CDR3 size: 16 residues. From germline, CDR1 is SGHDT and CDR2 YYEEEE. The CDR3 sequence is CASSFGIGDDNQPQHF. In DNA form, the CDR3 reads TGTGCCAGCAGCTTTGGGATAGGGGACGACAATCAGCCCCAGCATTTT.

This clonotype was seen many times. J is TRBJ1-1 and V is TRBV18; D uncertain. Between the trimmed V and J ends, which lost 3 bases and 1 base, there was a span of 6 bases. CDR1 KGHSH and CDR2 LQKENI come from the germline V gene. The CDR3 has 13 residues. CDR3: CASSPIGNTEAFF. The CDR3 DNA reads TGTGCCAGCTCACCGATCGGGAACACTGAAGCTTTCTTT.

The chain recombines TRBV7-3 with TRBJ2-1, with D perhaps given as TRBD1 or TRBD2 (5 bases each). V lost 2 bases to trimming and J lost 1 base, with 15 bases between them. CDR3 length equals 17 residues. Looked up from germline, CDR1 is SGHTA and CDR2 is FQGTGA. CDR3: CASSLLPGSGSYNEQFF. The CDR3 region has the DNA TGTGCCAGCAGCTTATTACCGGGGTCAGGGTCCTACAATGAGCAGTTCTTC.

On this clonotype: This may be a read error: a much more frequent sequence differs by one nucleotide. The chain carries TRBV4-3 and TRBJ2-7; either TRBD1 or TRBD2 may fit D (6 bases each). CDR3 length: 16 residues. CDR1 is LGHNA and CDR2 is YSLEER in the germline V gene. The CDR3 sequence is CASSQGWGAYPYKQYF. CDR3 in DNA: TGCGCCAGCAGCCAAGGGTGGGGGGCTTACCCCTACAAGCAGTACTTC.

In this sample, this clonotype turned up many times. The CDR3 region is CASSGGTDTDTQYF. The CDR3 nucleotides are TGCGCCAGCAGCGGCGGGACGGACACAGATACGCAGTATTTT. The chain couples TRBV5-1 to TRBJ2-3, with D possibly matching TRBD2 (6 bases). Germline CDR1 reads SGHRS; CDR2 reads YFSETQ. The CDR3 is 14 amino acids. The V end was cut by 4 bases, the J end by 2 bases, with 11 bases between.

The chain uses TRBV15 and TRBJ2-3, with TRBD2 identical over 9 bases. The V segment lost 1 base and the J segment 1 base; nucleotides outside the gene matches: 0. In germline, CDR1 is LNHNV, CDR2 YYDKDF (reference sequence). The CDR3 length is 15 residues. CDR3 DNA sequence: TGTGCCACCAGCAGAGGGACTAGCGGCACAGATACGCAGTATTTT. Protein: CATSRGTSGTDTQYF.

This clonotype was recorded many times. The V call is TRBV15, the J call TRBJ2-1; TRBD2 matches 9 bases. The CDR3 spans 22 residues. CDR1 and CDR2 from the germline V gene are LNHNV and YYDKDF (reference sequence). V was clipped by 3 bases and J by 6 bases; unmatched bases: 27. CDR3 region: CATSSHTGDVGSGRGFLNEQFF. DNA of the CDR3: TGTGCCACCAGCAGCCATACAGGGGATGTGGGTAGCGGGAGAGGTTTCCTCAATGAGCAGTTCTTC.

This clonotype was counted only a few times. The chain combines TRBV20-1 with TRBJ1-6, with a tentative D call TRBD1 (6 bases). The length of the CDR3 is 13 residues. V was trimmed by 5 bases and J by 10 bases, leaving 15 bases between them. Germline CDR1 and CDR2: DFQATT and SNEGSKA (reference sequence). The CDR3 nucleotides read TGCAGTGCTCTCTACAGGGAAGGCTCACCCCTCCACTTT. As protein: CSALYREGSPLHF.

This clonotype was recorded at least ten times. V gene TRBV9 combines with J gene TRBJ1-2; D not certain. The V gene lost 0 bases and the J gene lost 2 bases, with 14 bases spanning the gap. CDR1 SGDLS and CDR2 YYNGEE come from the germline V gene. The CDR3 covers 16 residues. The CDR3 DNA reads TGTGCCAGCAGCGTAGCAGTGAGGGAGGAGAACTATGGCTACACCTTC. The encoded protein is CASSVAVREENYGYTF.